This T cell receptor (beta chain) was observed in a study of monozygotic twins with inflammatory bowel disease. There were 3,000 to 4,000 ng of total RNA used for each TCR library. UMIs were attached via template switching, each with a 6-nucleotide sample barcode. The authors ran two nested PCRs of approximately 16 and 10 cycles on TCRalpha and TCRbeta cDNA. TCRdb reanalyzed the 5' RACE reads and collapses them to one entry per CDR3 protein, without DNA. This table lists about 140,000 distinct CDR3 sequences. Broader study findings: Patient repertoire variability may have increased through differing immunosuppressive treatments.

Germline V gives CDR1 DFQATT, CDR2 SNEGSKA (reference sequence). The length of the CDR3 is 13 residues. In the case of this clonotype: The antigen is undetermined.

Sequencing input: blood. The sequence derives from a human donor with ulcerative colitis or Crohn's disease, or a healthy co-twin of an affected twin (not recorded which). The chain couples TRBV20-1 to TRBJ2-1; with no DNA, the TCRdb D assignment of TRBD1 cannot be verified. The CDR3 is CSARGGIGNEQFF.